Listed here are 8 T cell receptor beta chains from one sample, sequenced in a study of T cells after yellow fever vaccination (dated by TCRdb to between 2018 and 2020). Library preparation employed 5' RACE. Sequencing was performed on an Illumina HiSeq 2500. The public reads were quality trimmed at Q25 with fastp and then assembled into clones with MiXCR by TCRdb, keeping productive beta chains. Rows matching on CDR3 protein sequence are summarized as one entry with the most common DNA and genes. This sample comprises some 32,000 distinct CDR3 sequences, 6.6% of them detected only once. The top ten clonotypes cover 20% to 25% of the sample. What this sample's treatment or condition label stands for: live attenuated yellow fever vaccine strain. The sample here was PBMCs, either bulk or a sorted T-cell subset (CD4+, CD8+, memory, or dextramer-sorted; not recorded which), taken on the day of the first yellow fever vaccination. These receptors were collected from a man in his late teens or twenties who received the YFV17D yellow fever vaccine.

The rearrangement links TRBV4-3 to TRBJ2-3; D might be TRBD1 or TRBD2, each matching 6 bases. Trimming took off 2 bases at V and 7 bases at J, with 16 bases between the two ends. Germline V gives CDR1 LGHNA, CDR2 YSLEER. The CDR3 covers 15 residues. The CDR3 loop reads CASSQLNEGGYTQYF. Written as DNA, the CDR3 is TGCGCCAGCAGCCAACTCAACGAGGGGGGATATACGCAGTATTTT.

The chain recombines TRBV7-2 with TRBJ1-4, with D perhaps matching TRBD1 (6 bases). With 1 base removed from V and 8 bases from J, the gap between germline ends came to 14 bases. The CDR3 length is 15 residues. CDR1 and CDR2 (germline): SGHTA, FQGNSA. The CDR3 reads CASSLGGRDIEKLFF. CDR3 DNA sequence: TGTGCCAGCAGCTTAGGGGGACGGGACATCGAAAAACTGTTTTTT.

This clonotype was seen repeatedly, ten times or more. This chain connects TRBV28 to TRBJ2-1, with TRBD2 identical over 7 bases. The V gene end was trimmed by 11 bases and the J gene end by 3 bases; junction bases not matched to a gene: 16. Germline CDR1 is MDHEN and CDR2 is SYDVKM. The CDR3 extends over 16 amino acids. CDR3 loop: CALSPFTGGGYNEQFF. The DNA for the CDR3 is TGTGCCCTCAGTCCCTTTACAGGCGGGGGCTACAATGAGCAGTTCTTC.

This clonotype was counted only a few times. The chain is built from TRBV18 and TRBJ1-1, with 10 bases identical to TRBD1. Germline values: CDR1 KGHSH, CDR2 LQKENI. The junction had 7 bases not matched to a gene; V was cut back by 4 bases and J by 5 bases. CDR3 size: 15 residues. CDR3 sequence: CASSLRTGGWTEAFF. The CDR3, as DNA: TGTGCCAGCTCACTTCGGACAGGGGGTTGGACTGAAGCTTTCTTT.

The gene calls are TRBV5-4 and TRBJ2-4, with a tentative D call TRBD2 (6 bases). Trimming took off 2 bases at V and 1 base at J, with 13 bases between the two ends. The CDR3 has 16 amino acids. Germline V gene lookup returns CDR1 SGHNT and CDR2 YYREEE (reference sequence). The CDR3 sequence: CASSFGTGGAKNIQYF. The DNA of the CDR3 is TGTGCCAGCAGCTTTGGGACTGGGGGGGCCAAAAACATTCAGTACTTC.

Many counts were recorded for this clonotype. CDR3 nucleotides: TGTGCCAGCAGCCGGGACAGAAAAACTTATAATTCACCCCTCCACTTT. This encodes CASSRDRKTYNSPLHF. The chain uses TRBV6-5 and TRBJ1-6, with 7 bases identical to TRBD1. From germline, CDR1 is MNHEY and CDR2 SVGAGI. The V gene end was trimmed by 6 bases and the J gene end by 4 bases; junction bases not matched to a gene: 9. The CDR3 is made up of 16 amino acids.

This chain joins TRBV5-1 and TRBJ2-3; the D is unclear. Germline assignment: CDR1 SGHRS and CDR2 YFSETQ. Trimming removed 4 bases from V and 0 bases from J, with 9 bases in between. This CDR3 has 14 residues. CDR3 bases: TGCGCCAGCAGCCCCAGTGGAAGCACAGATACGCAGTATTTT. This translates into CASSPSGSTDTQYF.

Ten or more counts support this clonotype. V is TRBV19 and J is TRBJ2-1; no clear D gene. Germline CDR1 is LNHDA and CDR2 is SQIVND (reference sequence). V lost 5 bases and J lost 5, with 16 bases in between. The length of the CDR3 is 15 residues. CDR3 DNA sequence: TGTGCCAGTAGTGTGCAGTCGCGTTCGGACAATGAGCAGTTCTTC. Translating gives CASSVQSRSDNEQFF. The whole variable domain, filled in from reference TRBV19 and TRBJ2-1, reads DGGITQSPKYLFRKEGQNVTLSCEQNLNHDAMYWYRQDPGQGLRLIYYSQIVNDFQKGDIAEGYSVSREKKESFPLTVTSAQKNPTAFYLCASSVQSRSDNEQFFGPGTRLTVL.